This T cell receptor (beta chain) was identified during a study of blood T cell repertoires in COVID-19. Turning to the study itself: The United States, Italy and Spain provided the acute and convalescent COVID-19 samples. PBMCs, B-cell-depleted T cells, or T cells were the source of the cDNA or gDNA that made up the material.

Trimming pared 3 bases from V and 3 bases from J, leaving 5 bases between. This CDR3 has 11 residues. In germline, CDR1 is DFQATT, CDR2 SNEGSKA (reference sequence). The count of this clone is one. In the original workflow: Nucleated cell counts were estimated from reference gene primer amplification. Profiling relied on immunoSEQ multiplex PCR, and the TCRdb table lists in-frame clones only, not all of them. V, J and clone size are those of that table, while D and trimming were read from the DNA. The sample has 100,000 to 150,000 clones; approximately 85% are singletons. The origin of this receptor is a woman older than 75 with acute or convalescent COVID-19. V is TRBV20-1 and J is TRBJ1-2; no firm D call. Sequenced material: peripheral blood. Here the CDR3 DNA reads TGCAGTGCTAGTGCCTACTATGGCTACACCTTC. This gives the protein CSASAYYGYTF.